One T cell receptor (beta chain) is described in this entry. Its specificity is unknown. Per germline, CDR1 SGHRS and CDR2 YFSETQ. This CDR3 region has 17 residues. Unmatched junction bases numbered 6, after V lost 0 bases and J lost 0 bases. This sample is drawn from a study of neoadjuvant anti-PD-1 for oral cavity cancer. Study results and limitations: After neoadjuvant nivolumab, PBMC T cell clonality was significantly higher in non-responders than responders.

The time point was: after neoadjuvant nivolumab, at surgical resection. These newly diagnosed stage II-IVA oral cavity squamous cell carcinoma patients had no prior systemic or radiation treatment. TCRdb keeps only in-frame clones here, not all; method: immunoSEQ multiplex PCR. The data hold roughly 68,000 clones, with roughly nine tenths observed a single time. This sequence joins TRBV5-1 and TRBJ2-3, with 8 positions matching TRBD2. This receptor was taken from a person aged 35-79 years with oral cavity squamous cell carcinoma. The material sequenced was PBMCs, taken after nivolumab (anti-PD-1) treatment. The CDR3 protein is CASSLAPSGQSTDTQYF. Written as DNA, the CDR3 is TGCGCCAGCAGCTTGGCCCCTAGCGGGCAAAGCACAGATACGCAGTATTTT. The variable domain in full, completed from reference TRBV5-1 and TRBJ2-3, reads KAGVTQTPRYLIKTRGQQVTLSCSPISGHRSVSWYQQTPGQGLQFLFEYFSETQRNKGNFPGRFSGRQFSNSRSEMNVSTLELGDSALYLCASSLAPSGQSTDTQYFGPGTRLTVL.